Listed below are T cell receptor beta chains from one sample, sequenced in a study of neurological immune-mediated disorders. Via MiXCR, TCRdb re-called the 5' RACE reads, giving one row per CDR3 protein. The table lists about 62,000 distinct CDR3 sequences, around 3.8% of them singletons, with roughly 2.2% in the top ten. What was sequenced was PBMCs. The receptors were sampled from a woman in her 50s with multiple sclerosis. Both conserved end residues are part of each CDR3. The D gene is left open where the match is weak. Rows give clone size only sometimes, using once, few, many, or a class for an expanded clone.

j_gene: TRBJ1-3
abundance: many
d_gene: .
v_gene: TRBV9
CDR3nt: TGTGCCAGCAGCGAGGGCATAAGAAGCTCTGGAAACACCATATATTTT
CDR3aa: CASSEGIRSSGNTIYF

j_gene: TRBJ2-7
abundance: many
d_gene: .
v_gene: TRBV20-1
CDR3nt: TGCAGTGCTAGTCCGGGACACCTCTACGAGCAGTACTTC
CDR3aa: CSASPGHLYEQYF

j_gene: TRBJ1-2
abundance: many
d_gene: .
v_gene: TRBV5-6
CDR3nt: TGTGCCAGCAGCTATCAGGTTAACTATGGCTACACCTTC
CDR3aa: CASSYQVNYGYTF

j_gene: TRBJ2-5
abundance: many
d_gene: .
v_gene: TRBV7-2
CDR3nt: TGTGCCAGCAGCTTAGGGGGCCGGGAGACCCAGTACTTC
CDR3aa: CASSLGGRETQYF

j_gene: TRBJ1-2
abundance: many
d_gene: TRBD1
v_gene: TRBV9
CDR3nt: TGTGCCAGCAGCCCCCGGACAGGGGGGGGCTATGGCTACACCTTC
CDR3aa: CASSPRTGGGYGYTF

j_gene: TRBJ2-3
abundance: many
d_gene: .
v_gene: TRBV6-2/TRBV6-3
CDR3nt: TGTGCCAGCAGTGTGAGGGATACGCAGTATTTT
CDR3aa: CASSVRDTQYF

j_gene: TRBJ1-5
abundance: many
d_gene: .
v_gene: TRBV5-6
CDR3nt: TGTGCCAGCAGCGCCGACAGTAGCAATCAGCCCCAGCATTTT
CDR3aa: CASSADSSNQPQHF

j_gene: TRBJ1-5
abundance: many
d_gene: .
v_gene: TRBV6-2/TRBV6-3
CDR3nt: TGTGCCAGCAGTTACCTGAGCAGCTATAGCAATCAGCCCCAGCATTTT
CDR3aa: CASSYLSSYSNQPQHF

j_gene: TRBJ2-5
abundance: many
d_gene: .
v_gene: TRBV25-1
CDR3nt: TGTGCCAGCAGTGAATTCACTAGTTACCCCAGCCAAGAGACCCAGTACTTC
CDR3aa: CASSEFTSYPSQETQYF

j_gene: TRBJ2-2
abundance: many
d_gene: .
v_gene: TRBV2
CDR3nt: TGTGCCAGCAGACGGACACTCACCGGGGAGCTGTTTTTT
CDR3aa: CASRRTLTGELFF

j_gene: TRBJ2-2
abundance: many
d_gene: .
v_gene: TRBV12-3/TRBV12-4
CDR3nt: TGTGCCAGCAGTTTGATGGCGCACGGGGAGCTGTTTTTT
CDR3aa: CASSLMAHGELFF

j_gene: TRBJ2-1
abundance: many
d_gene: TRBD2
v_gene: TRBV5-1
CDR3nt: TGCGCCAGCAGCTTCCTAGCGGGAGGGGGGGATGAGCAGTTCTTC
CDR3aa: CASSFLAGGGDEQFF

j_gene: TRBJ2-2
abundance: many
d_gene: .
v_gene: TRBV12-3/TRBV12-4
CDR3nt: TGTGCCAGCAGTCGCGTTTCCGGGGAGCTGTTTTTT
CDR3aa: CASSRVSGELFF

j_gene: TRBJ2-7
abundance: many
d_gene: .
v_gene: TRBV20-1
CDR3nt: TGCAGTGCTAGAAGCCCAAACTCCTACGAGCAGTACTTC
CDR3aa: CSARSPNSYEQYF

j_gene: TRBJ1-6
abundance: many
d_gene: .
v_gene: TRBV6-6
CDR3nt: TGTGCCTGTAGGACCGCGGATAATTCACCCCTCCACTTT
CDR3aa: CACRTADNSPLHF

j_gene: TRBJ2-2
abundance: many
d_gene: TRBD1
v_gene: TRBV5-1
CDR3nt: TGCGCCAGCAGCTTCCAGACAGGGTCGGCCGGGGAGCTGTTTTTT
CDR3aa: CASSFQTGSAGELFF

j_gene: TRBJ1-1
abundance: many
d_gene: .
v_gene: TRBV6-1
CDR3nt: TGTGCCAGCAGTGTACTACAGGAGAACACTGAAGCTTTCTTT
CDR3aa: CASSVLQENTEAFF

j_gene: TRBJ1-1
abundance: many
d_gene: .
v_gene: TRBV7-2
CDR3nt: TGTGCCAGCAGCTTCGGGCCGAGATTGCAAGAAGCTTTCTTT
CDR3aa: CASSFGPRLQEAFF

j_gene: TRBJ1-1
abundance: many
d_gene: .
v_gene: TRBV29-1
CDR3nt: TGCAGCGGGACTCAGCTGAGGGACACTGAAGCTTTCTTT
CDR3aa: CSGTQLRDTEAFF

j_gene: TRBJ1-2
abundance: many
d_gene: .
v_gene: TRBV10-3
CDR3nt: TGTGCCATCCGGGGCCTCACCTTGGAGGCTAACTATGGCTACACCTTC
CDR3aa: CAIRGLTLEANYGYTF

j_gene: TRBJ2-3
abundance: .
d_gene: TRBD2
v_gene: TRBV20-1
CDR3nt: TGCAGTGCTAGAGATGGAGCGGGAGGCCGAGGTACGCAGTATTTT
CDR3aa: CSARDGAGGRGTQYF

j_gene: TRBJ2-1
abundance: few
d_gene: TRBD1
v_gene: TRBV15
CDR3nt: TGTGCCACCAGCAGAGCCGGGACAGGGATATACAATGAGCAGTTCTTC
CDR3aa: CATSRAGTGIYNEQFF

j_gene: TRBJ2-1
abundance: many
d_gene: TRBD1
v_gene: TRBV24-1
CDR3nt: TGTGCCACCAGCAAGGGGGCGAAACACAATGAGCAGTTCTTC
CDR3aa: CATSKGAKHNEQFF

j_gene: TRBJ1-5
abundance: .
d_gene: TRBD1
v_gene: TRBV9
CDR3nt: TGTGCCAGCAGCGCGACAGGGGATCGGAATCAGCCCCAGAATTTT
CDR3aa: CASSATGDRNQPQNF

j_gene: TRBJ1-4
abundance: many
d_gene: TRBD1
v_gene: TRBV6-5
CDR3nt: TGTGCCAGCAGTTACTCCGGGACAGGGCGGGAAAAACTGTTTTTT
CDR3aa: CASSYSGTGREKLFF

j_gene: TRBJ1-4
abundance: many
d_gene: .
v_gene: TRBV29-1
CDR3nt: TGCAGCGTTGCAAGTAATGAAAAACTGTTTTTT
CDR3aa: CSVASNEKLFF

j_gene: TRBJ2-3
abundance: many
d_gene: TRBD2
v_gene: TRBV6-2/TRBV6-3
CDR3nt: TGTGCCAGCAGTTGGACTAGCGGGAGGTACGATACGCAGTATTTT
CDR3aa: CASSWTSGRYDTQYF

j_gene: TRBJ1-4
abundance: many
d_gene: TRBD1
v_gene: TRBV4-2
CDR3nt: TGTGCCAGCAGTCAGGGGGCAGGGAGAGTAGGCGATGAAAAACTGTTTTTT
CDR3aa: CASSQGAGRVGDEKLFF

j_gene: TRBJ1-2
abundance: many
d_gene: .
v_gene: TRBV29-1
CDR3nt: TGCAGCGTTGAATTGGCAGACTATGGCTACACCTTC
CDR3aa: CSVELADYGYTF

j_gene: TRBJ2-3
abundance: many
d_gene: .
v_gene: TRBV9
CDR3nt: TGTGCCAGCACCTTAGGGGGGAGTGCAGATACGCAGTATTTT
CDR3aa: CASTLGGSADTQYF

j_gene: TRBJ2-1
abundance: many
d_gene: TRBD2
v_gene: TRBV20-1
CDR3nt: TGCAGTGCTAGACAGACTAGCGGGAGTGGGGGTGAGCAGTTCTTC
CDR3aa: CSARQTSGSGGEQFF

j_gene: TRBJ1-6
abundance: many
d_gene: .
v_gene: TRBV12-3/TRBV12-4
CDR3nt: TGTGCCAGCAGGGTACAGCATTCACCCCTCAACTTT
CDR3aa: CASRVQHSPLNF

j_gene: TRBJ2-1
abundance: many
d_gene: .
v_gene: TRBV20-1
CDR3nt: TGCAGTGCTAGAGCAAGTTACAATGAGCAGTTCTTC
CDR3aa: CSARASYNEQFF

j_gene: TRBJ1-1
abundance: many
d_gene: TRBD1
v_gene: TRBV6-2/TRBV6-3
CDR3nt: TGTGCCAGCAGCCGACAACAGGGGTACACTGAAGCTTTCTTT
CDR3aa: CASSRQQGYTEAFF

j_gene: TRBJ1-5
abundance: few
d_gene: .
v_gene: TRBV10-3
CDR3nt: TGTGCCATCAGCCTGGACACCGATCAGCCCCAGAATTTT
CDR3aa: CAISLDTDQPQNF

j_gene: TRBJ2-1
abundance: many
d_gene: .
v_gene: TRBV12-3/TRBV12-4
CDR3nt: TGTGCCAGCAGTTTGTCCTCTCCAGGCAATGAGCAGTTCTTC
CDR3aa: CASSLSSPGNEQFF

j_gene: TRBJ2-7
abundance: many
d_gene: .
v_gene: TRBV12-3/TRBV12-4
CDR3nt: TGTGCCAGCAGTTTCGCCCAAACCGAGCAGTACTTC
CDR3aa: CASSFAQTEQYF

j_gene: TRBJ1-5
abundance: .
d_gene: .
v_gene: TRBV7-2
CDR3nt: TGTGCCAGCAGCTGGGGACCGCCGCCCCAGAATTTT
CDR3aa: CASSWGPPPQNF

j_gene: TRBJ2-7
abundance: many
d_gene: .
v_gene: TRBV14
CDR3nt: TGTGCCAGCAGCCAAGATTTGTGGAGCGAGCAGTACTTC
CDR3aa: CASSQDLWSEQYF

j_gene: TRBJ1-2
abundance: .
d_gene: .
v_gene: TRBV7-2
CDR3nt: TGTGCCAGCAACCAGGGAGCCCCGCGCGGTCGTCGTCGACTCTATGGCTACACCTTC
CDR3aa: CASNQGAPRGRRRLYGYTF

j_gene: TRBJ1-5
abundance: many
d_gene: .
v_gene: TRBV7-9
CDR3nt: TGTGCCAGCAGCTTAGGTGGGGCTCAGCCCCAGCATTTT
CDR3aa: CASSLGGAQPQHF

j_gene: TRBJ1-2
abundance: many
d_gene: TRBD1
v_gene: TRBV20-1
CDR3nt: TGCAGTGCTAGAGAGCAGGGGGCTAACTATGGCTACACCTTC
CDR3aa: CSAREQGANYGYTF

j_gene: TRBJ2-2
abundance: many
d_gene: .
v_gene: TRBV7-8
CDR3nt: TGTGCCAGCACCTTGACACGGAACACCGGGGAGCTGTTTTTT
CDR3aa: CASTLTRNTGELFF

j_gene: TRBJ2-7
abundance: many
d_gene: .
v_gene: TRBV20-1
CDR3nt: TGCAGTGCTACCGCCGGGACGAGAGCGTACGAGCAGTACTTC
CDR3aa: CSATAGTRAYEQYF

j_gene: TRBJ1-1
abundance: many
d_gene: TRBD1
v_gene: TRBV10-3
CDR3nt: TGTGCCATCAGTGACCGAAGGACAGGGGGCACTGAAGCTTTCTTT
CDR3aa: CAISDRRTGGTEAFF

j_gene: TRBJ1-1
abundance: many
d_gene: .
v_gene: TRBV3-1
CDR3nt: TGTGCCAGCAGCCAAGTGGAGCGGACAGAAGCTTTCTTT
CDR3aa: CASSQVERTEAFF

j_gene: TRBJ2-3
abundance: many
d_gene: TRBD2
v_gene: TRBV6-6
CDR3nt: TGTGCCAGCACCCTCATAGCGGGAGGCCGCACAGATACGCAGTATTTT
CDR3aa: CASTLIAGGRTDTQYF

j_gene: TRBJ2-4
abundance: many
d_gene: .
v_gene: TRBV12-3/TRBV12-4
CDR3nt: TGTGCCAGCATGGGGAACATTCAGTACTTC
CDR3aa: CASMGNIQYF

j_gene: TRBJ1-1
abundance: many
d_gene: .
v_gene: TRBV10-3
CDR3nt: TGTGCCATCAGTGAGTCAGGTGGCTTGAACACTGAAGCTTTCTTT
CDR3aa: CAISESGGLNTEAFF

j_gene: TRBJ2-7
abundance: many
d_gene: TRBD2
v_gene: TRBV7-8
CDR3nt: TGTGCCAGCACCCCGGGACTAGCGAACTACGAGCAGTACTTC
CDR3aa: CASTPGLANYEQYF

j_gene: TRBJ2-5
abundance: many
d_gene: TRBD1
v_gene: TRBV11-3
CDR3nt: TGTGCCAGCAGCCCCAGGACAGGGGTGAAAAAGACCCAGTACTTC
CDR3aa: CASSPRTGVKKTQYF

j_gene: TRBJ2-7
abundance: many
d_gene: .
v_gene: TRBV12-3/TRBV12-4
CDR3nt: TGTGCCAGCAGTCCTCATAGGGGGACCAAGTACGAGCAGTACTTC
CDR3aa: CASSPHRGTKYEQYF

j_gene: TRBJ2-7
abundance: many
d_gene: .
v_gene: TRBV18
CDR3nt: TGTGCCAGCTCACCGGACATCTCCTACGAGCAGTACTTC
CDR3aa: CASSPDISYEQYF

j_gene: TRBJ1-5
abundance: many
d_gene: .
v_gene: TRBV20-1
CDR3nt: TGCAGTGCTAAACGGACCCCACGCAATCAGCCCCAGCATTTT
CDR3aa: CSAKRTPRNQPQHF

j_gene: TRBJ1-1
abundance: many
d_gene: .
v_gene: TRBV10-3
CDR3nt: TGTGCCATCAATAGTAGACAGTCGATCACTGAAGCTTTCTTT
CDR3aa: CAINSRQSITEAFF

j_gene: TRBJ2-7
abundance: many
d_gene: .
v_gene: TRBV25-1
CDR3nt: TGTGCCAGCAGTAGGGCCGGCTCCTACGAGCAGTACTTC
CDR3aa: CASSRAGSYEQYF

j_gene: TRBJ2-4
abundance: many
d_gene: .
v_gene: TRBV5-1
CDR3nt: TGCGCCAGCACCGGGGTAGCCAAAAACATTCAGTACTTC
CDR3aa: CASTGVAKNIQYF

j_gene: TRBJ2-3
abundance: many
d_gene: TRBD2
v_gene: TRBV7-3
CDR3nt: TGTGCCAGCAGCAACCGACTGGCGGGAGGCACAGATACGCAGTATTTT
CDR3aa: CASSNRLAGGTDTQYF

j_gene: TRBJ1-1
abundance: many
d_gene: .
v_gene: TRBV20-1
CDR3nt: TGCAGTGCTATCAGGTTCATGAACACTGAAGCTTTCTTT
CDR3aa: CSAIRFMNTEAFF

j_gene: TRBJ2-7
abundance: many
d_gene: TRBD2
v_gene: TRBV20-1
CDR3nt: TGCAGTGCTTCCGTCGGGACTAGCGGCTACGAGCAGTACTTC
CDR3aa: CSASVGTSGYEQYF